The 7 T cell receptor beta chains below all came from one sample that was sequenced in a study of cytomegalovirus exposure and HLA in healthy donors. Researchers ran the PCR with 60 Vbeta and 13 Jbeta primers. Data came from immunoSEQ multiplex PCR; TCRdb stores just in-frame clones and leaves some out. The sample includes about 120,000 clones, roughly four fifths of them seen just once. Sequencing was done on a sample of PBMCs. The source is a male donor in good health and CMV-seropositive.

The chain links TRBV6-5 to TRBJ2-7, with TRBD2 as a possible D gene (7 bases). V lost 7 bases, J lost 4 bases, and 20 bases lay in between. The CDR3 covers 15 residues. Germline lookup yields CDR1 MNHEY and CDR2 SVGAGI. CDR3 sequence (DNA): TGTGCCAGCATCTTCCCGGGGGGAGGGGGGTACGAGCAGTACTTC. Protein sequence: CASIFPGGGGYEQYF.

CDR3 in amino acids: CAIREGQNLQETQYF. In DNA, the CDR3 is TGTGCCATCAGGGAGGGACAGAACCTCCAAGAGACCCAGTACTTC. The V and J genes are TRBV10-3 and TRBJ2-5; D might be TRBD1 (7 bases). The CDR3 is 15 residues long. V gave up 6 bases and J gave up 1 base, with 15 bases separating them. In germline, CDR1 is ENHRY, CDR2 SYGVKD.

This chain links TRBV15 with TRBJ1-1; D possibly corresponds to TRBD1 (6 bases). CDR1 is LNHNV and CDR2 is YYDKDF in the germline V gene (reference sequence). The CDR3 contains 12 residues. The ends were cut back, 8 bases at V and 5 bases at J, with 12 bases in the middle. This CDR3 reads CATGGQRTEAFF. CDR3 nucleotide sequence: TGTGCCACCGGTGGACAGAGGACTGAAGCTTTCTTT.

The chain links TRBV7-3 to TRBJ2-1; a possible D gene is TRBD2 (5 bases). Germline lookup yields CDR1 SGHTA and CDR2 FQGTGA. Trimming took off 5 bases at V and 4 bases at J, with 9 bases between the two ends. The CDR3 is 13 residues long. The CDR3 loop is CASSGRPYNEQFF. Here the CDR3 DNA reads TGTGCCAGCAGCGGGAGACCATACAATGAGCAGTTCTTC.

This chain uses TRBV9 with TRBJ2-7; TRBD2 agrees at 13 bases. The CDR3 totals 15 residues. Trimming at V came to 3 bases and at J to 3 bases, leaving 3 bases not matched to a gene. Germline-derived CDR1 and CDR2 are SGDLS and YYNGEE. The CDR3 bases are TGTGCCAGCAGCGGCGGGACTAGCGGGATCTACGAGCAGTACTTC. Translation gives CASSGGTSGIYEQYF.

V and J are TRBV6-5 and TRBJ2-3; no clear D gene. The length of the CDR3 is 11 residues. Trimming took 2 bases from V and 6 from J, leaving 3 bases between them. CDR1 is MNHEY, CDR2 SVGAGI, per germline. The CDR3 is CASSYLDTQYF. The DNA for the CDR3 is TGTGCCAGCAGTTACCTTGATACGCAGTATTTT.

The chain couples TRBV10-3 to TRBJ2-1, with 10 bases aligning to TRBD2. J lost 6 bases, V lost 3 bases, and 8 bases had no gene match. The CDR3 length is 16 residues. The germline CDR1 and CDR2 sequences are ENHRY and SYGVKD. CDR3 sequence (DNA): TGTGCCATCAGTGAATTGCCTAGCGGGGGCCCCAATGAGCAGTTCTTC. It yields the protein CAISELPSGGPNEQFF.